This TCR beta chain was recovered during a study of blood T cell repertoires in COVID-19. Across the whole study: PBMCs, B-cell-depleted T cells, or T cells were the source of the cDNA or gDNA that made up the material.

Repertoires were generated with immunoSEQ multiplex PCR, while TCRdb's copy carries only in-frame clones and drops some. This table has approximately 45,000 clones, roughly 70% appearing once. Trimming removed 4 bases from V and 9 bases from J; junction bases left unmatched: 5. This CDR3 has 13 amino acids. The germline V gene has CDR1 KGHDR and CDR2 SFDVKD. This clonotype was obtained from a man older than 75 with acute or convalescent COVID-19. The J gene is TRBJ2-1, the V gene TRBV24-1, with 7 bases aligning to TRBD1. The sequenced sample consisted of peripheral blood. Here the CDR3 DNA reads TGTGCCACCAGTGACACCGACAGGGCTGAGCAGTTCTTC. As protein: CATSDTDRAEQFF.